This T cell receptor (beta chain) was sequenced for a study of blood T cell repertoires in COVID-19. Study overall: Spain, Italy and the United States supplied samples that represented acute and convalescent COVID-19. The cDNA or gDNA used as material had been derived from T cells, B-cell-depleted T cells, or PBMCs.

Authors' data handling: Estimated nucleated cell counts came from reference gene primer amplification. TCRdb keeps only in-frame clones here, not all; method: immunoSEQ multiplex PCR. That table supplies the V and J calls and clone size; D and trimming were determined from the DNA. This table holds more than 95,000 clones, approximately 90% found once. Unmatched junction bases numbered 6, after V lost 5 bases and J lost 7 bases. The CDR3 sequence is 14 residues long. Germline lookup yields CDR1 SGHAT and CDR2 FQNNGV. The chain carries TRBV11-2 and TRBJ1-4, with 8 bases fitting TRBD1. What was sequenced was peripheral blood. The clonotype originates from a human donor in a cohort sampled during active COVID-19. Here the CDR3 DNA reads TGTGCCAGCAGCCCCGGACAGGGAGTTGAAAAACTGTTTTTT. This encodes CASSPGQGVEKLFF.